Sequencing of this TCR beta chain was carried out in a study of PD-1 blockade in classical Hodgkin lymphoma (TCRdb year 2020). Describing the broader study: To define a peripheral blood immune signature of response to PD-1 blockade in classical Hodgkin lymphoma, the study combined TCR beta sequencing with CyTOF. On the study overall, not on this receptor specifically: The study was limited to a single clinical trial cohort, and causes of repertoire differences, possibly disease activity or prior therapy, remained undefined. Baseline TCR diversity was reported to be lower in newly diagnosed patients than in healthy donors, and even lower in relapsed/refractory patients.

Genomic DNA was isolated using the Qiagen DNeasy kit from unsorted PBMCs as well as from negatively selected CD4+ and CD8+ fractions. TCR beta CDR3 regions were amplified by immunoSEQ multiplex PCR using primers annealing to V and J segments. Amplification bias was minimized using a synthetic immune receptor repertoire, and residual bias was removed computationally after sequencing. The study's processing was this. Repertoire diversity was quantified as the Shannon entropy index using custom Python scripts. The unsorted, CD4+ and CD8+ repertoires were each analyzed separately, with the exception of combined analyses, where CD4+ and CD8+ sequences were merged in silico. This is the immuneACCESS table as TCRdb keeps it, with only in-frame sequences that have V and J called. A part of the clones is gone; compared with another copy, unresolved V genes explain less than half, and the rest is unexplained. D and trimming come from the DNA, and the V and J calls and clone size come from that table. The sample includes around 31,000 clones, with roughly 90% observed a single time. Together, the top ten hold 0.35% of the sample.

The intended sense of this specimen's time point label: newly diagnosed, previously untreated cHL patient sample. Magnetic negative selection with a Miltenyi CD4+ T cell isolation kit was used to purify CD4+ T cells from thawed PBMCs. As a comparison group for the relapsed/refractory trial patients, PBMCs were sequenced from patients with newly diagnosed, previously untreated classical Hodgkin lymphoma. Peripheral blood was collected in 8 mL Vacutainer Cell Preparation Tubes, from which PBMCs were isolated by centrifugation and then cryopreserved. Purified CD4+ and CD8+ fractions were prepared only for cases with an additional available PBMC sample. Magnetically labelled cells were removed on LS columns in a quadroMACS separator, and the flow-through was collected as the purified fraction. Points on this clone: The target of this receptor is not known. The sample holds no much larger clone one base away, and base qualities are not on file.

The CDR3 sequence holds 15 residues, the cysteine and phenylalanine included. The read is trimmed to its CDR3 DNA, 45 bases read in frame from base 1. Via the germline V gene, CDR1 is SGHTA and CDR2 FQGNSA. Relative to germline, V is 5 bases shorter and J is 5 bases shorter, with 16 bases between their ends. Sequenced: CD4+ T cells from blood. The sequence is built from TRBV7-2 and TRBJ2-4; a tentative D call is TRBD1 (6 bases match). The receptor was isolated from a human donor with classical Hodgkin lymphoma. The CDR3 reads CASSARQGPENIQYF. Read as DNA, the sequence is TGTGCCAGCAGCGCGAGGCAGGGGCCGGAAAACATTCAGTACTTC.